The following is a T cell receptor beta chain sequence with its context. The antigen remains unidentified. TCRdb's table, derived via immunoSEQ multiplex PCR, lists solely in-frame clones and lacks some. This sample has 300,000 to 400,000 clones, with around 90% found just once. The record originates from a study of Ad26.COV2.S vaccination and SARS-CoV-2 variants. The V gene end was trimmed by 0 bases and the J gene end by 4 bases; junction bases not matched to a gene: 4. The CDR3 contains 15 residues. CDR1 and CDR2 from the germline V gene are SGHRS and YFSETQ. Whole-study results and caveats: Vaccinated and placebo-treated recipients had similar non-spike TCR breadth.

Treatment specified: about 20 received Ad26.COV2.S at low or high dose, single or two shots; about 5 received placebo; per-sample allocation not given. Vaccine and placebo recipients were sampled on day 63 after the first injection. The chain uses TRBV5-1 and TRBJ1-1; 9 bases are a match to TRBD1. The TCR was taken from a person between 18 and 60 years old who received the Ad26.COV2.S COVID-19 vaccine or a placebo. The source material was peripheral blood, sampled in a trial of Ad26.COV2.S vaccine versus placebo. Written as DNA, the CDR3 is TGCGCCAGCAGCTTGGGGGGGACAGGGTCCACTGAAGCTTTCTTT. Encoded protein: CASSLGGTGSTEAFF.